This T cell receptor beta chain originates from a study of regulatory T cells in long-lasting Graves disease. Study-wide results and limits: A greater number of public clonotypes (over 2,500) was shared by persistent patients than by new patients (about 990).

This clonotype was counted ten times or more. Its specificity is not known. Building the TCR beta libraries relied on iRepertoire HTBI primers, and CDR3 regions underwent Arm-PCR. TCRdb itself ran the multiplex PCR reads through MiXCR, one entry per CDR3 protein. This table holds about 420,000 distinct CDR3 sequences, less than 20% found once. As to time point: newly diagnosed GD, antithyroid drugs for less than 3 months. The authors made the TCR library using RNA they extracted from PBMCs. These data were also reused for a study on T cells in Graves' hyperthyroidism and ophthalmopathy. As reported in that work: Also found in blood were most expanded thyroid clonotypes above 0.001.

The material sequenced was peripheral blood mononuclear cells (PBMCs), taken at new diagnosis, from a patient treated with antithyroid drugs. The TCR originated in a woman in her late teens or twenties with Graves disease.

DNA of the CDR3: TGTGCCAGCACCCCGGACAGGGGTTTAATCCCTACGCAGTATTTT. It encodes CASTPDRGLIPTQYF. This chain links TRBV11-2 with TRBJ2-3; TRBD1 matches at 9 bases. J gave up 8 bases and V 7 bases, and 13 bases lay outside the gene matches. Germline CDR1 and CDR2: SGHAT and FQNNGV. This CDR3 has 15 amino acids.